The 26 T cell receptor beta chains below come from one sample, sequenced in a study of CD4 and CD8 cells across lung adenocarcinoma regions. From the PCR reads, TCRdb called clonotypes with MiXCR, one entry per CDR3 protein. The sample yields about 12,000 distinct CDR3 sequences, around three fifths seen once. Material for sequencing was CD8+ T cells from the margin of a lung tumor. These receptors were obtained from a female donor with lung adenocarcinoma. The CD4 and CD8 labels of this study may be unreliable.

V gene TRBV6-1 combines with J gene TRBJ2-1, with TRBD2 as a possible D gene (6 bases). Gene TRBJ2-5 matches the end of the DNA better, so the J call may be wrong. CDR1 and CDR2 from the germline V gene are MNHNS and SASEGT. The CDR3 has 15 amino acids. The chain's CDR3 is CAGGLRGGAQETQYF. The CDR3, as DNA: TGTGCCGGCGGGCTCCGGGGCGGGGCCCAAGAGACCCAGTACTTC.

This chain links TRBV10-2 with TRBJ2-4; possible D gene TRBD2, 7 bases. CDR3 length: 13 amino acids. Germline CDR1 WSHSY, CDR2 SAAADI. Here the CDR3 reads CAAGPGDTNMQYF. The CDR3 nucleotides are TGCGCAGCGGGGCCAGGGGACACAAATATGCAGTACTTC.

This clonotype is categorized as medium-sized. The chain joins TRBV25-1 to TRBJ1-2, with D possibly matching TRBD1 (5 bases). V was pared by 1 base and J by 0 bases, with 6 bases between. Germline V gives CDR1 MGHDK, CDR2 SYGVNS. The CDR3 is 14 amino acids. The DNA of the CDR3 is TGTGCCAGCAGTGAATGGGGACCTAACTATGGCTACACCTTC. Its translation: CASSEWGPNYGYTF.

Concerning this clonotype itself: One end of the junction fails to match germline, which may point to a read error. The chain combines TRBV10-3 with TRBJ2-5; 8 positions match TRBD1. The CDR3 loop spans 14 amino acids. CDR1 ENHRY and CDR2 SYGVKD come from the germline V gene. CDR3 nucleotide sequence: TGTGCCAGCAGTGAGTCAGGGGGCATAGAGACCCAGTACTTC. Its protein product is CASSESGGIETQYF.

V gene TRBV3-1 combines with J gene TRBJ2-3; 14 bases line up with TRBD2. Germline-derived CDR1 and CDR2 are LGHDT and YNNKEL (reference sequence). Unmatched junction bases numbered 4, after V lost 2 bases and J lost 6 bases. The CDR3 spans 16 residues. The DNA of the CDR3 is TGTGCCAGCAGCCAAAGACTAGCGGGGGGGTTGGATACGCAGTATTTT. It translates to CASSQRLAGGLDTQYF.

The V call is TRBV10-1, the J call TRBJ2-6; D gene ambiguous. The J call may be incorrect, as the DNA end agrees better with TRBJ2-4. The CDR3 has 14 residues. Germline lookup yields CDR1 WNHNN and CDR2 SYGVQD (reference sequence). The CDR3 region is CASSGLSAKDTQYF. The DNA for the CDR3 is TGCGCCAGCAGTGGGTTAAGTGCCAAAGATACTCAGTACTTC.

This clonotype turned up a few times. This rearrangement joins TRBV7-2 to TRBJ2-3; 7 bases agree with TRBD2. The V and J ends lost 5 bases and 7 bases, in that order; junction bases with no gene match: 9. There are 14 residues in the CDR3. Germline CDR1 and CDR2: SGHTA and FQGNSA. The CDR3 here is CASSPSAGRHTQYF. DNA of the CDR3: TGTGCCAGCAGCCCCTCAGCGGGGAGGCATACGCAGTATTTT. Full variable domain (outside the CDR3, taken from reference TRBV7-2 and TRBJ2-3): GAGVSQSPSNKVTEKGKDVELRCDPISGHTALYWYRQSLGQGLEFLIYFQGNSAPDKSGLPSDRFSAERTGGSVSTLTIQRTQQEDSAVYLCASSPSAGRHTQYFGPGTRLTVL.

Only a few counts were recorded for this clonotype. The chain uses TRBV20-1 and TRBJ1-2; weak D call: TRBD1 (6 bases). The germline gives CDR1 DFQATT, CDR2 SNEGSKA (reference sequence). CDR3 length equals 15 residues. The V gene lost 5 bases and the J gene lost 3 bases, with 19 bases spanning the gap. The DNA of the CDR3 is TGCAGTGCTCCAGGCAGGGGTCTCGGCGACTATGGCTACACCTTC. It is translated as CSAPGRGLGDYGYTF.

The chain couples TRBV6-1 to TRBJ2-2; D is unclear. CDR3 size: 14 residues. The ends were cut back, 3 bases at V and 5 bases at J, with 10 bases in the middle. In germline, CDR1 is MNHNS, CDR2 SASEGT. The CDR3 nucleotides are TGTGCCAGCAGTGAGGCGCGGATTACCGGGGAGCTGTTTTTT. This translates into CASSEARITGELFF.

The chain links TRBV10-1 to TRBJ2-4, with D tentatively TRBD2 (6 bases). The CDR3 extends over 14 amino acids. The germline V gene encodes CDR1 WNHNN and CDR2 SYGVQD (reference sequence). The CDR3 loop reads CAGSGRRGRETQYF. The CDR3 DNA sequence: TGCGCGGGGAGTGGGAGGCGGGGCCGAGAGACTCAGTACTTC.

The V call is TRBV27, the J call TRBJ2-1; D ambiguous. Trimming took 2 bases from V and 6 from J, leaving 11 bases between them. The CDR3 covers 14 residues. CDR1 and CDR2 (germline): MNHEY, SMNVEV (reference sequence). The CDR3 here is CASSLDLTPNEQFF. DNA for the CDR3: TGTGCCAGCAGTTTAGACCTAACCCCCAATGAGCAGTTCTTC.

Comment on this clonotype: An end of the junction differs from the germline gene, which may be a read error. The V call is TRBV27, the J call TRBJ2-3; TRBD2 might be the D (6 bases). This CDR3 is 14 amino acids long. Per the germline V gene, CDR1 is MNHEY and CDR2 is SMNVEV (reference sequence). The CDR3 here is CAGSWGGVTETQYF. The CDR3 DNA is TGTGCGGGCAGTTGGGGCGGGGTCACAGAGACGCAGTATTTT.

This clonotype was detected a few times. CDR3 sequence reads: CASSFFITDTQYF. The CDR3 DNA is TGTGCCAGCAGTTTCTTTATCACAGATACGCAGTATTTT. The rearrangement uses TRBV27 and TRBJ2-3; D call uncertain. Trimming shortened V by 3 bases and J by 2 bases, and 6 bases separated the two germline ends. Germline CDR1 is MNHEY and CDR2 is SMNVEV (reference sequence). This CDR3 spans 13 amino acids.

This clonotype was detected a few times. A read error may explain this, as a much larger clone is one base away. The CDR3 loop reads CASSRPNAEQFF. The CDR3 bases are TGTGCCAGCAGTCGTCCCAATGCCGAGCAGTTCTTC. The rearrangement joins TRBV6-1 to TRBJ2-1, with D uncertain. The CDR3 is made up of 12 amino acids. V was shortened by 5 bases and J by 10 bases, with 12 bases between the two germline ends. CDR1 MNHNS and CDR2 SASEGT come from the germline V gene.

This clonotype appeared once. The CDR3 DNA follows: TGTGCCAGCAGTGAATTACTAGCGGGCAAAGAGACCCAGTACTTC. This encodes CASSELLAGKETQYF. The chain is built from TRBV6-1 and TRBJ2-5; 9 nucleotides align to TRBD2. Per germline, CDR1 MNHNS and CDR2 SASEGT. The CDR3 is 15 residues long. V lost 2 bases and J lost 3; bases outside the gene matches: 4.

This sequence joins TRBV7-2 and TRBJ2-1, with D perhaps matching TRBD1 or TRBD2 (6 bases each). The J call is doubtful: the DNA matches TRBJ2-7 better. The CDR3 runs 13 residues. Germline-derived CDR1 and CDR2 are SGHTA and FQGNSA. The CDR3 region is CASSLAGGNEQYF. The CDR3 DNA is TGTGCCAGCAGCTTAGCGGGGGGCAACGAGCAGTACTTC.

As to this clonotype: A read error may account for a junction end that differs from germline. The chain couples TRBV12-3 or TRBV12-4 to TRBJ2-5; D possibly corresponds to TRBD2 (7 bases). This CDR3 comprises 16 residues. The CDR3 coding sequence is TGTGCCAGCAGGGGGCTCGGGGGGCGAAGGACAGAGACCCAGTATTTC. It specifies CASRGLGGRRTETQYF.

V usage is TRBV6-1 and J usage is TRBJ1-2; no firm D call. This CDR3 region has 13 residues. Germline lookup yields CDR1 MNHNS and CDR2 SASEGT. The V end lost 5 bases, the J end lost 8 bases, and 15 bases lay between the germline ends. CDR3 protein: CASSRMSSDGYTF. The CDR3 bases are TGTGCCAGCAGTCGGATGAGTTCGGACGGCTACACCTTC.

The chain couples TRBV7-2 to TRBJ2-3; 8 nucleotides line up with TRBD2. The DNA end is more similar to TRBJ2-7, so the J call may be wrong. This CDR3 is 14 amino acids long. Per the germline V gene, CDR1 is SGHTA and CDR2 is FQGNSA. CDR3 loop: CAGSGGGGKDTQYF. The CDR3 DNA is TGTGCGGGCAGCGGGGGCGGGGGCAAAGATACGCAGTACTTC.

The chain uses TRBV25-1 and TRBJ2-2; D remains unclear. The CDR3 covers 14 residues. Germline CDR1 and CDR2: MGHDK and SYGVNS. The germline V and J ends were trimmed by 0 bases and 6 bases, with 8 bases remaining between them. CDR3 in DNA: TGTGCCAGCAGTGAATATTCGGCGGCCGGGGAGCTGTTTTTT. It encodes CASSEYSAAGELFF.

This clonotype is medium-sized. The chain carries TRBV10-3 and TRBJ2-1, with TRBD2 identical over 13 bases. Trimming removed 6 bases from V and 6 bases from J; junction bases left unmatched: 5. CDR3 size: 15 residues. In germline, CDR1 is ENHRY, CDR2 SYGVKD. CDR3 residues: CAIRIGLAGVNEQFF. CDR3 coding DNA: TGTGCCATCAGAATCGGACTAGCGGGAGTCAATGAGCAGTTCTTC.

This clonotype appeared a few times. The chain has TRBV10-3 and TRBJ2-4, with a tentative D call TRBD1 (5 bases). Trimming took off 11 bases at V and 12 bases at J, with 29 bases between the two ends. Germline V gene data show CDR1 as ENHRY and CDR2 as SYGVKD. The CDR3 extends over 15 amino acids. CDR3 in DNA: TGTGCCGTCGGGCAGGGCGTCTGCGTCAAAGATACTCAGTACTTC. It encodes CAVGQGVCVKDTQYF.

This clonotype was seen only a few times. The chain joins TRBV6-1 to TRBJ2-7, with 10 bases aligning to TRBD1. CDR3 size: 14 residues. With V trimmed by 6 bases and J by 4 bases, 6 bases remained unmatched. Germline CDR1 is MNHNS and CDR2 is SASEGT. The DNA for the CDR3 is TGTGCCAGCAGACCCGACAGGGGGCCGTACGAGCAGTACTTC. Translating it yields CASRPDRGPYEQYF.

In its sample, this clonotype is medium-sized (0.01 to 0.1%). The chain couples TRBV4-1 to TRBJ1-2; the D gene is possibly TRBD1 (5 bases). The CDR3 is 16 amino acids. V was trimmed by 0 bases and J by 3 bases, leaving 14 bases between them. Germline V gene lookup returns CDR1 MGHRA and CDR2 YSYEKL. CDR3 amino acids: CASSQDEMAGYYGYTF. The CDR3 nucleotides are TGCGCCAGCAGCCAAGATGAAATGGCAGGGTACTATGGCTACACCTTC.

Concerning this clonotype itself: A clone one base away is much larger, so this may be a read error. The J gene is TRBJ1-2, the V gene TRBV3-1, with TRBD1 matching over 7 bases. This CDR3 is built from 17 residues. From germline, CDR1 is LGHDT and CDR2 YNNKEL (reference sequence). The CDR3, as DNA: TGTGCCAGCAGCCAAGATCCGGGGTCAGGGGGAGAGTCTGGCTACAGCTTC. Its translation: CASSQDPGSGGESGYSF.

By sample share, this clonotype is medium-sized. The chain recombines TRBV6-5 with TRBJ2-5; TRBD1 aligns across 9 bases. The DNA matches TRBJ2-7 better at its end, which makes the J call doubtful. Germline CDR1 is MNHEY and CDR2 is SVGAGI. This CDR3 comprises 15 residues. This CDR3 is CASSSLGQGPYEQYF. The CDR3 DNA follows: TGTGCCAGCAGTTCTCTGGGACAGGGACCCTACGAGCAGTACTTC.